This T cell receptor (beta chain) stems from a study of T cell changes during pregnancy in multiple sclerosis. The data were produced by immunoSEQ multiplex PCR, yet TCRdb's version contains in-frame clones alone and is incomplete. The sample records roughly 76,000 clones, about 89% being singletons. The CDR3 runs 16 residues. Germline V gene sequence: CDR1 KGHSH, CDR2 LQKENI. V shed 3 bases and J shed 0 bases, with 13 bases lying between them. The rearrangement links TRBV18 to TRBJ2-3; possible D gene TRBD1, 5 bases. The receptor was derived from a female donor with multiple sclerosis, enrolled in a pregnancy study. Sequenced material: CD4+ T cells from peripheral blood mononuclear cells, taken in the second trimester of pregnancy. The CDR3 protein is CASSPLGATSTDTQYF. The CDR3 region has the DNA TGTGCCAGCTCACCCCTTGGGGCGACTAGCACAGATACGCAGTATTTT.